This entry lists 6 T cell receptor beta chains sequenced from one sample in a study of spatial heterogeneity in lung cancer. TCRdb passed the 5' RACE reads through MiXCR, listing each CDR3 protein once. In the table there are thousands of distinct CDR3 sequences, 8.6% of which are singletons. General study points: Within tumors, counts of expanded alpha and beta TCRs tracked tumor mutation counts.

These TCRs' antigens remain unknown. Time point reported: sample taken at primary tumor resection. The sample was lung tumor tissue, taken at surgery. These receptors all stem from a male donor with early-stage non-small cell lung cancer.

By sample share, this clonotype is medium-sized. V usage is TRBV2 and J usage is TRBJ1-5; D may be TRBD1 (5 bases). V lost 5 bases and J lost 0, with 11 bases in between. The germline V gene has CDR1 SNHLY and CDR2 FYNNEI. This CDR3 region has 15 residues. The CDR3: CASSPEGYSNQPQHF. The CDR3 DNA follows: TGTGCCAGCAGTCCCGAGGGGTATAGCAATCAGCCCCAGCATTTT.

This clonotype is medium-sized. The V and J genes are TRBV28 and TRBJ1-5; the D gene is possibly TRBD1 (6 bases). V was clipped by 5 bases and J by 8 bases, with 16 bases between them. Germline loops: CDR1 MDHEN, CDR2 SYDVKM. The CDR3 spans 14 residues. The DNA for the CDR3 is TGTGCCAGCAGTCTCGGGACACGGTCGAAGCCCCAGCATTTT. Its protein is CASSLGTRSKPQHF.

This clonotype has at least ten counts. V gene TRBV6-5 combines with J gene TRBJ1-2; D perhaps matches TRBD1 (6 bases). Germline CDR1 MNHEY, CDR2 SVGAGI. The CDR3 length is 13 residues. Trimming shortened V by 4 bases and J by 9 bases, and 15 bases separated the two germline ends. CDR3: CASSSPSGVRYTF. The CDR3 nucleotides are TGTGCCAGCAGTTCACCCTCAGGGGTTCGCTACACCTTC.

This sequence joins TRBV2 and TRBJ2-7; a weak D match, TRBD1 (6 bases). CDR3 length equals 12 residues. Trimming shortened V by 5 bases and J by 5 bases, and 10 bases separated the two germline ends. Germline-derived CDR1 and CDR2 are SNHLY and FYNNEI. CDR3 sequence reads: CASSPQGDEQYF. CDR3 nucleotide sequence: TGTGCCAGCAGTCCACAGGGCGACGAGCAGTACTTC.

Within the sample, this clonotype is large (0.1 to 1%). The CDR3 sequence: CATSIGDRATNEKLFF. CDR3 nucleotide sequence: TGTGCCACCAGCATAGGTGACAGAGCAACTAATGAAAAACTGTTTTTT. V and J are TRBV15 and TRBJ1-4; tentatively, D is TRBD1 (5 bases). The CDR3 is 16 residues long. V lost 4 bases to trimming and J lost 0 bases, with 12 bases between them. CDR1 is LNHNV and CDR2 is YYDKDF in the germline V gene (reference sequence).

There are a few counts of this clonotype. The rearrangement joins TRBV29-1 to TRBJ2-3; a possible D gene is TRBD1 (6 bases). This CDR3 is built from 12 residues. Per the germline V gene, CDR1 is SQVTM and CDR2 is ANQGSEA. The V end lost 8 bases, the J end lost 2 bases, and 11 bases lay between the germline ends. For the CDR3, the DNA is TGCAGCTCCGGACAGTCCACAGATACGCAGTATTTT. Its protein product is CSSGQSTDTQYF.